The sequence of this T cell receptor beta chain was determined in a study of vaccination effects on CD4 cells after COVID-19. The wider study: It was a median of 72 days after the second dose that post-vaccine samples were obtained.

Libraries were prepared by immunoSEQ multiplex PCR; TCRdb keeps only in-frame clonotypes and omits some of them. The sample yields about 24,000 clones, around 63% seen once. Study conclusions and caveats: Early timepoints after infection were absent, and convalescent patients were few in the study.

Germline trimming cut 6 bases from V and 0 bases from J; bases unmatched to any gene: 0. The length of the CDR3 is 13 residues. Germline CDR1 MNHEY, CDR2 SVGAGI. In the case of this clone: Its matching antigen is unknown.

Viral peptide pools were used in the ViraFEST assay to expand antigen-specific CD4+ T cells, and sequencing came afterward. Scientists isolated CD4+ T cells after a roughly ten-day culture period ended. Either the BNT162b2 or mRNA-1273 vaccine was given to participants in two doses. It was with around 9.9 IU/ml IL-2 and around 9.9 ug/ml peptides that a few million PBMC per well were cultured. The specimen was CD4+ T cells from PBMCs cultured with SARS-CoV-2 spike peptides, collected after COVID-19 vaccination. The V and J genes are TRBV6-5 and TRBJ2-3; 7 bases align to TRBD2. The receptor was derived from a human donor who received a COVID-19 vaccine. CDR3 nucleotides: TGTGCCAGCAGGCGGGAGAGCACAGATACGCAGTATTTT. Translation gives CASRRESTDTQYF.